The 19 T cell receptor beta chains given below trace back to one sample, sequenced in a study of sequential checkpoint blockade in melanoma. Sequencing used immunoSEQ multiplex PCR; TCRdb keeps in-frame clones, though not all of them. This table has 20,000 to 25,000 clones, roughly 80% appearing once. Stated treatment: randomized to nivolumab then ipilimumab (arm A) or the reverse (arm B). The specimen comprised CD8+ T cells sorted from blood (inferred from file names), sampled from a patient given nivolumab and ipilimumab in sequence. Source of these receptors: a human donor with melanoma.

The genes are TRBV27 and TRBJ2-5; possible D gene TRBD1, 5 bases. The CDR3 loop spans 14 amino acids. Germline lookup yields CDR1 MNHEY and CDR2 SMNVEV (reference sequence). The V end lost 6 bases, the J end lost 3 bases, and 14 bases lay between the germline ends. CDR3 sequence: CASRQGMWEETQYF. The CDR3 DNA is TGTGCCAGCAGGCAGGGTATGTGGGAAGAGACCCAGTACTTC.

This chain links TRBV19 with TRBJ1-5; 7 bases align to TRBD1. The CDR3 has 17 amino acids. Germline V gives CDR1 LNHDA, CDR2 SQIVND (reference sequence). V was pared by 7 bases and J by 4 bases, with 16 bases of the junction left unmatched. The CDR3 coding sequence is TGTGCCAGTACCCCAACCCTTGACAGGGTAAGGAATCAGCCCCAGCATTTT. The encoded protein is CASTPTLDRVRNQPQHF.

This clone is medium-sized within its sample. This chain connects TRBV6-4 to TRBJ2-5; perhaps TRBD1 as D (5 bases). CDR1 MRHNA and CDR2 SNTAGT come from the germline V gene. Trimming cost V 8 bases and J 5 bases, with 21 bases left between them. CDR3 length: 15 residues. As DNA, the CDR3 is TGTGCCAGCTCCCCTCACGCCGGGCAGGGCGAGACCCAGTACTTC. Its protein product is CASSPHAGQGETQYF.

The chain is built from TRBV10-1 and TRBJ1-1; TRBD1 is a possible D gene (6 bases). The germline gives CDR1 WNHNN, CDR2 SYGVQD (reference sequence). With 3 bases removed from V and 4 bases from J, the gap between germline ends came to 6 bases. The CDR3 sequence is 12 residues long. The CDR3 sequence: CASSDRGTEAFF. The CDR3 DNA reads TGCGCCAGCAGTGACAGGGGCACTGAAGCTTTCTTT.

The chain couples TRBV4-3 to TRBJ2-5; D gene unclear. Judging by the DNA end, TRBJ2-7 fits better; the J call may be wrong. There are 14 residues in the CDR3. Germline V lookup: CDR1 LGHNA, CDR2 YSLEER. The chain's CDR3 is CASSQEPGIYEQYF. CDR3 sequence (DNA): TGCGCCAGCAGCCAAGAGCCCGGTATCTACGAGCAGTACTTC.

The chain carries TRBV27 and TRBJ1-6; 9 nucleotides align to TRBD1. The CDR3 is made up of 16 amino acids. Germline lookup yields CDR1 MNHEY and CDR2 SMNVEV (reference sequence). V lost 5 bases to trimming and J lost 9 bases; unmatched junction nucleotides: 11. As DNA, the CDR3 is TGTGCCAGCAGTCCTGGGACAGGGAGGGGGTTTTCACCCCTCCACTTT. Amino acid sequence: CASSPGTGRGFSPLHF.

This clone appeared a few times. The rearrangement joins TRBV28 to TRBJ2-5; no clear D gene. This CDR3 spans 14 amino acids. The germline V gene encodes CDR1 MDHEN and CDR2 SYDVKM. With 6 bases removed from V and 9 bases from J, the gap between germline ends came to 20 bases. The CDR3 loop reads CASSLTPSYSSQYF. In DNA, the CDR3 is TGTGCCAGCAGCCTTACCCCCTCCTACTCGTCCCAGTACTTC.

In its sample, this clone was seen once. The genes are TRBV10-2 and TRBJ2-7; TRBD2 matches at 7 bases. Trimming removed 6 bases from V and 5 bases from J; junction bases left unmatched: 4. The germline V gene has CDR1 WSHSY and CDR2 SAAADI. There are 12 residues in the CDR3. CDR3 amino acids: CASSGGGHEQYF. The CDR3 region has the DNA TGCGCCAGCAGCGGCGGGGGTCACGAGCAGTACTTC.

This clone occurred once. This sequence joins TRBV5-6 and TRBJ1-6; maybe TRBD1 (5 bases). Germline V gene lookup returns CDR1 SGHDT and CDR2 YYEEEE. CDR3 length: 12 amino acids. Trimming stripped 2 bases from V and 14 bases from J, with 11 bases between. CDR3 nucleotide sequence: TGTGCCAGCAGCTTCGGGGGTAACACCCTCCACTTT. It yields the protein CASSFGGNTLHF.

The chain couples TRBV4-2 to TRBJ2-7; D is ambiguous. CDR1 is LGHNA and CDR2 is YNFKEQ in the germline V gene. Trimming took off 0 bases at V and 1 base at J, with 4 bases between the two ends. The CDR3 covers 13 residues. This CDR3 reads CASSQDLSYEQYF. In DNA form, the CDR3 reads TGTGCCAGCAGCCAAGATTTATCCTACGAGCAGTACTTC.

This clone was counted a few times. The gene calls are TRBV28 and TRBJ2-3, with TRBD1 matching 7 bases. The CDR3 is 15 residues long. The junction had 9 bases not matched to a gene; V was cut back by 7 bases and J by 2 bases. CDR1 is MDHEN and CDR2 is SYDVKM in the germline V gene. For the CDR3, the DNA is TGTGCCAGCACATCCTGGGACAGTGTCACAGATACGCAGTATTTT. Its translation is CASTSWDSVTDTQYF.

V gene TRBV5-5 combines with J gene TRBJ1-6; TRBD1 is a possible D gene (5 bases). This CDR3 spans 17 amino acids. CDR1 is SGHKS and CDR2 is YYEKEE in the germline V gene (reference sequence). Trimming left V 1 base short and J 5 bases short, with 16 bases between. The CDR3 reads CASSLIGVASNNSPLHF. Here the CDR3 DNA reads TGTGCCAGCAGCTTGATAGGGGTTGCTTCGAATAATTCACCCCTCCACTTT.

V and J are TRBV4-1 and TRBJ2-3, with a tentative D call TRBD1 (6 bases). CDR1 is MGHRA, CDR2 YSYEKL, per germline. The CDR3 runs 15 residues. V lost 2 bases to trimming and J lost 2 bases, with 11 bases between them. As DNA, the CDR3 is TGCGCCAGCAGCCAACCGGACAGTTTCACAGATACGCAGTATTTT. Its translation: CASSQPDSFTDTQYF.

This chain uses TRBV4-1 with TRBJ2-5, with a possible D match to TRBD1 (5 bases). The germline V gene encodes CDR1 MGHRA and CDR2 YSYEKL. CDR3 size: 17 residues. V was clipped by 0 bases and J by 1 base, with 15 bases between them. The DNA for the CDR3 is TGCGCCAGCAGCCAAGATTGGGCGATTAGGGGCCAAGAGACCCAGTACTTC. As protein: CASSQDWAIRGQETQYF.

In DNA, the CDR3 is TGTGCCACCTCCGGGACAGGGGTTCCCTACGAGCAGTACTTC. Amino acid sequence: CATSGTGVPYEQYF. The gene calls are TRBV18 and TRBJ2-7; 10 nucleotides agree with TRBD1. V trimming: 10 bases; J trimming: 2 bases; junction bases outside the gene matches: 8. The CDR3 runs 14 residues. The germline CDR1 and CDR2 sequences are KGHSH and LQKENI.

This chain links TRBV7-9 with TRBJ1-5, with D unclear. Trimming cost V 1 base and J 0 bases, with 4 bases left between them. This CDR3 comprises 14 residues. Per the germline V gene, CDR1 is SEHNR and CDR2 is FQNEAQ (reference sequence). DNA of the CDR3: TGTGCCAGCAGCTTAGAATATAGCAATCAGCCCCAGCATTTT. Its translation: CASSLEYSNQPQHF.

The J gene is TRBJ1-1, the V gene TRBV27; 10 bases are a match to TRBD1. After removal of 0 bases from V and 5 bases from J, the junction contained 9 bases not matched to a gene. CDR3 size: 17 residues. Germline V gives CDR1 MNHEY, CDR2 SMNVEV (reference sequence). CDR3 sequence (DNA): TGTGCCAGCAGTTTATCGCCACCGGGACAGGGGCGGACTGAAGCTTTCTTT. The encoded protein is CASSLSPPGQGRTEAFF.

The chain couples TRBV5-6 to TRBJ2-7; tentatively, D is TRBD2 (5 bases). Germline assignment: CDR1 SGHDT and CDR2 YYEEEE. This CDR3 spans 14 amino acids. With 2 bases removed from V and 0 bases from J, the gap between germline ends came to 9 bases. The CDR3 nucleotides are TGTGCCAGCAGCTTTGTAGAGGGCTCCTACGAGCAGTACTTC. Amino acids: CASSFVEGSYEQYF.

The CDR3: CASSQRVGQEAFF. The CDR3 nucleotides are TGTGCCAGCAGCCAGAGGGTAGGGCAGGAAGCTTTCTTT. This rearrangement joins TRBV14 to TRBJ1-1, with unresolved D. The CDR3 length is 13 residues. CDR1 is SGHDN and CDR2 is FVKESK in the germline V gene. V was shortened by 3 bases and J by 8 bases, with 13 bases between the two germline ends.